Below, one TCR beta chain is given with its context. The V end lost 5 bases, the J end lost 5 bases, and 15 bases lay between the germline ends. This CDR3 spans 14 amino acids. Germline values: CDR1 SGHTA, CDR2 FQGNSA. This entry comes from a study of blood T cell repertoires in COVID-19. Overall study context: There were acute and convalescent COVID-19 samples, and they came from the United States, Italy and Spain. Sample material is recorded as cDNA or gDNA derived from T cells, B-cell-depleted T cells, or PBMCs.

Study processing details: Amplification with reference gene primers provided the estimates of nucleated cell counts. Produced via immunoSEQ multiplex PCR; TCRdb's table is partial and in-frame only. The V and J calls and the clone size are those of that table, but D and trimming were determined from the DNA. This table holds around 25,000 clones, around 86% found once. This receptor was obtained from a man between 65 and 80 years old with acute or convalescent COVID-19. Specimen: peripheral blood. This chain links TRBV7-2 with TRBJ1-1, with D possibly matching TRBD1 (5 bases). The CDR3 reads CASSPGQGGTEAFF. The CDR3 DNA reads TGTGCCAGCAGCCCCGGGCAGGGAGGGACTGAAGCTTTCTTT.